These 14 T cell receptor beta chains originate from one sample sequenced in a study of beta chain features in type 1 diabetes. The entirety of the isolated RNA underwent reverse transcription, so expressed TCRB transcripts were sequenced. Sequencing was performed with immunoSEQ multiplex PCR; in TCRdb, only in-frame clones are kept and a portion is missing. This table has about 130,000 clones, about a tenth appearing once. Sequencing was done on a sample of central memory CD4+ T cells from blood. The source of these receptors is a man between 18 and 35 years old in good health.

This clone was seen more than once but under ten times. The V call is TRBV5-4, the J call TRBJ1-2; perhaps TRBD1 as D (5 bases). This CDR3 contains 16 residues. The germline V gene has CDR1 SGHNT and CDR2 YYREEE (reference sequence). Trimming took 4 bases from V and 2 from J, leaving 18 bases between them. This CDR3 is CASSPRDSYGNYGYTF. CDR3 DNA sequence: TGTGCCAGCAGCCCCCGGGACTCGTATGGGAACTATGGCTACACCTTC.

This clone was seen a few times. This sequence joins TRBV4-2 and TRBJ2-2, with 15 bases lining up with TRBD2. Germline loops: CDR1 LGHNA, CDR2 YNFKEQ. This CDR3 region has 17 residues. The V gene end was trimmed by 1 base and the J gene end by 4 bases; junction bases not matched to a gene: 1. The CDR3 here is CASSQGTSGGATGELFF. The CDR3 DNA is TGTGCCAGCAGCCAAGGGACTAGCGGGGGGGCCACCGGGGAGCTGTTTTTT.

CDR3 protein: CAIAGGLSYNEQFF. The CDR3 bases are TGTGCCATCGCCGGGGGACTGTCCTACAATGAGCAGTTCTTC. V is TRBV7-9 and J is TRBJ2-1; D is possibly TRBD2 (6 bases). The length of the CDR3 is 14 residues. Germline lookup yields CDR1 SEHNR and CDR2 FQNEAQ (reference sequence). Trimming stripped 10 bases from V and 1 base from J, with 14 bases between.

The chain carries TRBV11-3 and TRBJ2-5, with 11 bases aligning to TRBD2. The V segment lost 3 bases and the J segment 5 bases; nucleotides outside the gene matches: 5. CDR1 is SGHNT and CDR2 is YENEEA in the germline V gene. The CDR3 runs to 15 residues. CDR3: CASSFASSGGETQYF. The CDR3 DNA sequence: TGTGCCAGCAGCTTTGCGTCTAGCGGGGGGGAGACCCAGTACTTC.

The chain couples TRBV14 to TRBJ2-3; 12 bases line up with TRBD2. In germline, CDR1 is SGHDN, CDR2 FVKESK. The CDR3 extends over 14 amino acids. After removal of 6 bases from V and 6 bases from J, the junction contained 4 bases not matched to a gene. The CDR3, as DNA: TGTGCCAGCAGACGTGGACTAGCGGGGGATACGCAGTATTTT. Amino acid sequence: CASRRGLAGDTQYF.

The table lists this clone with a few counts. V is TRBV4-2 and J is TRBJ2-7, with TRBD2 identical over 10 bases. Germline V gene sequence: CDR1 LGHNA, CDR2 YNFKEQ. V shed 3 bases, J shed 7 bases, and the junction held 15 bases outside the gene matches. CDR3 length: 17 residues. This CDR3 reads CASSQATSGGVGREQYF. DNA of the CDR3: TGTGCCAGCAGCCAGGCAACAAGCGGGGGGGTCGGGAGGGAGCAGTACTTC.

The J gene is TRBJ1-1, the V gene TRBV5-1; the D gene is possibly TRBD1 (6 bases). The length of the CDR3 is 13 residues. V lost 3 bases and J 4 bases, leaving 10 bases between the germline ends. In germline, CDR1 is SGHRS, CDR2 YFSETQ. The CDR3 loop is CASSSRGPTEAFF. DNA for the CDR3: TGCGCCAGCAGCTCCAGGGGTCCCACTGAAGCTTTCTTT.

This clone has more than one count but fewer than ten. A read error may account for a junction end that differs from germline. CDR3 DNA: TGTGCCAGCAGTTACTCGGGGGGGCAGGGCCGCTTC. Encoded protein: CASSYSGGQGRF. The chain employs TRBV6-6 and TRBJ1-2; possible D gene TRBD1, 6 bases. The CDR3 has 12 amino acids. The germline V gene encodes CDR1 MNHNY and CDR2 SVGAGI (reference sequence).

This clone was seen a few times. The CDR3 coding sequence is TGTGCCAGCAGTGAATATATTCCCAGGGGATCTGGCTACACCTTC. Amino acid sequence: CASSEYIPRGSGYTF. This rearrangement joins TRBV25-1 to TRBJ1-2, with D possibly matching TRBD1 (6 bases). This CDR3 comprises 15 residues. Per germline, CDR1 MGHDK and CDR2 SYGVNS. V was shortened by 0 bases and J by 7 bases, with 15 bases between the two germline ends.

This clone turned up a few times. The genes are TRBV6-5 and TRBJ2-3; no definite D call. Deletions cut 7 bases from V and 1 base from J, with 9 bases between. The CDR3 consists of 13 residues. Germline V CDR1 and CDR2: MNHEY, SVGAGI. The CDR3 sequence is CASTETGTDTQYF. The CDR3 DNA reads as TGTGCCAGCACCGAGACTGGCACAGATACGCAGTATTTT.

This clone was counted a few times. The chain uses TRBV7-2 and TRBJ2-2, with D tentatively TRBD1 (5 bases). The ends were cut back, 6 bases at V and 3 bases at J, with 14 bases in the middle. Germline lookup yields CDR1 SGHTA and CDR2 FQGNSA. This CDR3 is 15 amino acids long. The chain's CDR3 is CASSLQGAYTGELFF. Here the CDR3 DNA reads TGTGCCAGCAGTCTCCAAGGGGCGTACACCGGGGAGCTGTTTTTT.

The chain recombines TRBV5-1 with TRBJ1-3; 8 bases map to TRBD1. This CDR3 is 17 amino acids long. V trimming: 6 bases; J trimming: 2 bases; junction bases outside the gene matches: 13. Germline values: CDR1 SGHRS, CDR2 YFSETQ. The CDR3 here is CASKSGAGGLTGNTIYF. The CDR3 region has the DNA TGCGCCAGCAAATCCGGCGCAGGGGGCTTAACTGGAAACACCATATATTTT.

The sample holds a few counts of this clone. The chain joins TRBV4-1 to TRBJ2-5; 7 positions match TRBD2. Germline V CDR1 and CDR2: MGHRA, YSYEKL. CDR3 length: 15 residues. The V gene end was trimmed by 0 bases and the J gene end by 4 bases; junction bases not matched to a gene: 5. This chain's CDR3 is CASSQDPASGETQYF. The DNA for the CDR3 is TGCGCCAGCAGCCAAGATCCGGCTAGCGGAGAGACCCAGTACTTC.

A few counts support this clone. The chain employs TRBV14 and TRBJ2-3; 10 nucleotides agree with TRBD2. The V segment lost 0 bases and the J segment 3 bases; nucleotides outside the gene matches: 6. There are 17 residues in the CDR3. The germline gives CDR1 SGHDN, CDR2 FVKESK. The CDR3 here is CASSQDRLAGVTDTQYF. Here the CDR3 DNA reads TGTGCCAGCAGCCAAGACCGCCTAGCGGGGGTGACAGATACGCAGTATTTT.